A single sample gave rise to the 5 T cell receptor beta chains below, sequenced in a study of beta chain features in type 1 diabetes. Every bit of the isolated RNA underwent reverse transcription, so sequencing read expressed TCRB transcripts. Here immunoSEQ multiplex PCR was the method, and the copy in TCRdb shows in-frame clones only, minus some. Among hundreds of thousands of clones, over 10% were seen once, and the ten largest hold roughly 0.022%. Notes on the study in general: A moderate, significant TCRB CDR3 shortening appeared in type 1 diabetes across four CD4+ subsets.

These receptors lack a known antigen. Sequenced input: naive CD4+ T cells from blood. The receptors derive from a man younger than 35 with type 1 diabetes.

This chain connects TRBV5-5 to TRBJ2-5, with a tentative D call TRBD2 (6 bases). This CDR3 has 14 residues. CDR1 and CDR2 (germline): SGHKS, YYEKEE (reference sequence). Trimming cost V 4 bases and J 7 bases, with 17 bases left between them. The CDR3 coding sequence is TGTGCCAGCAGCCAAGATCAGGAGGGAGGGACCCAGTACTTC. Translated, it gives CASSQDQEGGTQYF.

This clone has only a few counts. V and J are TRBV5-1 and TRBJ1-2; a weak D match, TRBD1 (6 bases). The germline V gene encodes CDR1 SGHRS and CDR2 YFSETQ. The CDR3 sequence is 18 residues long. Trimming stripped 4 bases from V and 5 bases from J, with 27 bases between. The CDR3 reads CASSPEGGQGRGGYGYTF. Written as DNA, the CDR3 is TGCGCCAGCAGCCCCGAAGGGGGTCAGGGAAGAGGAGGGTATGGCTACACCTTC.

The J gene is TRBJ2-5, the V gene TRBV28; 10 nucleotides align to TRBD1. This CDR3 is built from 14 residues. In germline, CDR1 is MDHEN, CDR2 SYDVKM. J gave up 3 bases and V 8 bases, and 6 bases lay outside the gene matches. The CDR3 sequence: CASGQTGGKETQYF. The CDR3 bases are TGTGCCAGCGGGCAGACAGGGGGCAAAGAGACCCAGTACTTC.

The chain links TRBV29-1 to TRBJ2-3; D may be TRBD2 (6 bases). This CDR3 is built from 13 residues. CDR1 and CDR2 from the germline V gene are SQVTM and ANQGSEA. With 3 bases removed from V and 1 base from J, the gap between germline ends came to 8 bases. CDR3 sequence reads: CSVDREGTDTQYF. CDR3 coding DNA: TGCAGCGTTGACAGGGAGGGCACAGATACGCAGTATTTT.

This clone was detected a few times. The gene calls are TRBV7-9 and TRBJ2-3, with 12 positions matching TRBD2. The CDR3 length is 18 residues. V lost 5 bases to trimming and J lost 0 bases; unmatched junction nucleotides: 9. CDR1 is SEHNR, CDR2 FQNEAQ, per germline (reference sequence). The CDR3 coding sequence is TGTGCCAGCAGCACCGGGACTAGCGGGTACTCTAGCACAGATACGCAGTATTTT. This encodes CASSTGTSGYSSTDTQYF.